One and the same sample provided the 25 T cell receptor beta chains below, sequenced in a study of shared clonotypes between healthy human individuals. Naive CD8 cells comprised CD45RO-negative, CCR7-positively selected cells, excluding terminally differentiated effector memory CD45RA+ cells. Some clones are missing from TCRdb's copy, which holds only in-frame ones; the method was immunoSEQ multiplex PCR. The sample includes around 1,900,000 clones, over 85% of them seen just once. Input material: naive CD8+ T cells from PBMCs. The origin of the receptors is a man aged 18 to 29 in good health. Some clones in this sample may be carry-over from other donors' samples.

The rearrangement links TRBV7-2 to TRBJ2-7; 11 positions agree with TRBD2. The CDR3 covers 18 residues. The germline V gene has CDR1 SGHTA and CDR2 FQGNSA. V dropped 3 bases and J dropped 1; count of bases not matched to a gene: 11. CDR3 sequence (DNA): TGTGCCAGCAGCTTGGGGGTAGCGGGAGGGATTGGGTCCTACGAGCAGTACTTC. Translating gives CASSLGVAGGIGSYEQYF.

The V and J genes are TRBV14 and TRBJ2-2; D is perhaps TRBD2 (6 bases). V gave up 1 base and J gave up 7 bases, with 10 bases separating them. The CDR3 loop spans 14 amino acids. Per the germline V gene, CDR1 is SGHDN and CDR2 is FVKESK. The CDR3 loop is CASSQAGVYGELFF. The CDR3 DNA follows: TGTGCCAGCAGCCAAGCGGGAGTTTACGGGGAGCTGTTTTTT.

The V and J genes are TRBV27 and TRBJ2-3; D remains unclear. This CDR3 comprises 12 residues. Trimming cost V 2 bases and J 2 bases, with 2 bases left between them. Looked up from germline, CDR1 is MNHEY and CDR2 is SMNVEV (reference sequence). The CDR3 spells CASSLATDTQYF. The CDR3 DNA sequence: TGTGCCAGCAGTTTAGCCACAGATACGCAGTATTTT.

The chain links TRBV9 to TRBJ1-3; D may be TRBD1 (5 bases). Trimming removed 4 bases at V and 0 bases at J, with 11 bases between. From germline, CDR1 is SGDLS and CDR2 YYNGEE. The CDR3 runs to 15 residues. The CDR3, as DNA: TGTGCCAGCAGCTATCAGGGATTCTCTGGAAACACCATATATTTT. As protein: CASSYQGFSGNTIYF.

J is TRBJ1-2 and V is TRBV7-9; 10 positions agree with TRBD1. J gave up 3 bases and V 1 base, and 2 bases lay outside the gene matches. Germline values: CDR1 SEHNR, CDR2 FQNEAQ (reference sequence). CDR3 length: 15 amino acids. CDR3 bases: TGTGCCAGCAGCTTAGGGACAGGGGGTGACTATGGCTACACCTTC. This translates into CASSLGTGGDYGYTF.

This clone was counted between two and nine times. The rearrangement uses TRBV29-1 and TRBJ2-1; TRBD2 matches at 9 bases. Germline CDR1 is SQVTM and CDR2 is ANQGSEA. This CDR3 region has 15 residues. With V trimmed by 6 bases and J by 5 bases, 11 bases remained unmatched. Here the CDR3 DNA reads TGCAGCGTAGACGGGAGGACTAGCGTAAACAATGAGCAGTTCTTC. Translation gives CSVDGRTSVNNEQFF.

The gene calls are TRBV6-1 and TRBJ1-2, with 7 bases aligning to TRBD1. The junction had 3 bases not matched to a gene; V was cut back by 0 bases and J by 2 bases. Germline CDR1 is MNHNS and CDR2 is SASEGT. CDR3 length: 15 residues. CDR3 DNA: TGTGCCAGCAGTGAAGCCTACAGGGGAAACTATGGCTACACCTTC. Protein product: CASSEAYRGNYGYTF.

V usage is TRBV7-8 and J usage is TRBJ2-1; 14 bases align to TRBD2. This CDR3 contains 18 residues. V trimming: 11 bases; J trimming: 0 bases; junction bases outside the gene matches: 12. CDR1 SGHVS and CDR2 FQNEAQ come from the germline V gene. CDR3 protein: CAANSGLAGGSSYNEQFF. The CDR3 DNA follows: TGTGCCGCAAACTCAGGACTAGCGGGAGGAAGCTCCTACAATGAGCAGTTCTTC.

The CDR3 DNA reads as TGTGCCAGCAGCTTGACTAGCAACACCGGGGAGCTGTTTTTT. It translates to CASSLTSNTGELFF. The chain recombines TRBV5-8 with TRBJ2-2, with D maybe TRBD2 (6 bases). This CDR3 is 14 amino acids long. Germline V gene data show CDR1 as SGHTS and CDR2 as YDEGEE. Trimming cost V 1 base and J 2 bases, with 6 bases left between them.

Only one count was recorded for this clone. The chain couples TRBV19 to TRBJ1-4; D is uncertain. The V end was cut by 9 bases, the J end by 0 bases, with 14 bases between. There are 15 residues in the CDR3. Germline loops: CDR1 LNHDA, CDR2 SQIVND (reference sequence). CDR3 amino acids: CASRSEGATNEKLFF. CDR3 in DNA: TGTGCCAGCCGCAGCGAGGGTGCAACTAATGAAAAACTGTTTTTT. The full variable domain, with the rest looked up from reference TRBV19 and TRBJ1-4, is DGGITQSPKYLFRKEGQNVTLSCEQNLNHDAMYWYRQDPGQGLRLIYYSQIVNDFQKGDIAEGYSVSREKKESFPLTVTSAQKNPTAFYLCASRSEGATNEKLFFGSGTQLSVL.

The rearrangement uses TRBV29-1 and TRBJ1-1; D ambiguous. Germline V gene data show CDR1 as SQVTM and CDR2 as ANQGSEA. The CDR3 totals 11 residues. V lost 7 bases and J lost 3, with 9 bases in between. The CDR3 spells CSASRDTEAFF. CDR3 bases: TGCAGCGCGAGCCGGGACACTGAAGCTTTCTTT.

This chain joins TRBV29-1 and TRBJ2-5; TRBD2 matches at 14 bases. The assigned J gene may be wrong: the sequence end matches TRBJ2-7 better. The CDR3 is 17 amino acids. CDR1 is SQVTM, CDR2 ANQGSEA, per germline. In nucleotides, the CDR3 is TGCAGCGTTGAAGGACTAGCGGGAGGGCCGGCTACCTACGAGCAGTACTTC. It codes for CSVEGLAGGPATYEQYF.

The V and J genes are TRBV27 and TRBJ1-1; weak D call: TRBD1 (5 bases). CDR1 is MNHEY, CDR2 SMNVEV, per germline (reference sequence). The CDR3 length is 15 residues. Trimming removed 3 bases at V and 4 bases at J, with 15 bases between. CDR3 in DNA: TGTGCCAGCAGTTTTAATCCCCCCGGGGGCACTGAAGCTTTCTTT. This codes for CASSFNPPGGTEAFF.

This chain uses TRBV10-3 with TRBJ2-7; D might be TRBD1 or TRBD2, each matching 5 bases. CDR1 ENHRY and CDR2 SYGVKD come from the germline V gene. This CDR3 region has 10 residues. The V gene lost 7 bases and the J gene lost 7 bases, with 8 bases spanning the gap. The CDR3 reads CAIKEGEQYF. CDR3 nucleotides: TGTGCCATCAAAGAGGGGGAGCAGTACTTC.

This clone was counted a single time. The CDR3, as DNA: TGTGCCAGCACTCTGGGGGACACTGAAGCTTTCTTT. This sequence encodes CASTLGDTEAFF. The chain couples TRBV7-9 to TRBJ1-1, with D tentatively TRBD1 (5 bases). Germline CDR1 is SEHNR and CDR2 is FQNEAQ (reference sequence). This CDR3 has 12 amino acids. V dropped 7 bases and J dropped 3 bases, with 9 bases sitting between them.

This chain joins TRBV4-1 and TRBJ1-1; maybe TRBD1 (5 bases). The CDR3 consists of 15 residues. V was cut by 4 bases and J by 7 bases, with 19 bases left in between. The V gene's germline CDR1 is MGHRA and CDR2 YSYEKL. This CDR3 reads CASSPGQGRNDEAFF. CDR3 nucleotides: TGCGCCAGCAGCCCCGGGCAGGGAAGAAATGATGAAGCTTTCTTT.

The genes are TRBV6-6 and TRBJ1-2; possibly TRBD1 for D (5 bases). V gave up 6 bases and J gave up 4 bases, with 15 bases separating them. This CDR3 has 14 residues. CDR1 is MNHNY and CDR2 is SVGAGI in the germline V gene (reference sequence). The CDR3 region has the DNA TGTGCCAGCAGCCCCAGGGAGCCGTTCTATGGCTACACCTTC. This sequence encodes CASSPREPFYGYTF.

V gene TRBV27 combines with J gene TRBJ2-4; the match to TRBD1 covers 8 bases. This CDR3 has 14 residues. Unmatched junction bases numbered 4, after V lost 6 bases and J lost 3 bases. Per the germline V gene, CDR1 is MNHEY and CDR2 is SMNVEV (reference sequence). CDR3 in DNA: TGTGCCAGCAGGTCGACAGGGGACAAAAACATTCAGTACTTC. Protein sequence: CASRSTGDKNIQYF.

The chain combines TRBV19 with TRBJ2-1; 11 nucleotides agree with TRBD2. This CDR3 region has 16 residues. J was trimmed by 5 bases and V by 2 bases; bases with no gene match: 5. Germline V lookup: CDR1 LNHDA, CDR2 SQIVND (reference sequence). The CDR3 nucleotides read TGTGCCAGTAGTATAATGCTAGCGGGGGGAGACAATGAGCAGTTCTTC. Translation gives CASSIMLAGGDNEQFF.

The CDR3 DNA follows: TGTGCCAGCAGCTCAGCGGGACAGGCCTACGAGCAGTACTTC. Amino acid sequence: CASSSAGQAYEQYF. This chain uses TRBV7-2 with TRBJ2-7; perhaps TRBD1 as D (8 bases). Germline-derived CDR1 and CDR2 are SGHTA and FQGNSA. V was shortened by 4 bases and J by 2 bases, with 12 bases between the two germline ends. The CDR3 is made up of 14 amino acids.

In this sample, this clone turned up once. CDR3 sequence reads: CASSFSASGRGPDTQYF. CDR3 nucleotides: TGTGCCAGCAGCTTCTCGGCTAGCGGGAGGGGACCAGATACGCAGTATTTT. The rearrangement uses TRBV7-9 and TRBJ2-3; 12 nucleotides agree with TRBD2. This CDR3 comprises 17 residues. Germline V gives CDR1 SEHNR, CDR2 FQNEAQ (reference sequence). With V trimmed by 3 bases and J by 4 bases, 8 bases remained unmatched.

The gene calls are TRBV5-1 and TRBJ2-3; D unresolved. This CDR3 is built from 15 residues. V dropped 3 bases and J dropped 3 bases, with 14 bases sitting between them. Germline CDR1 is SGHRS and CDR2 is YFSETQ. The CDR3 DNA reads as TGCGCCAGCAGCTCCAGAACACTCTTGACAGATACGCAGTATTTT. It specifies CASSSRTLLTDTQYF.

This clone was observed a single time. The CDR3 region is CASTTSGTGIYGYTF. The CDR3 nucleotides read TGTGCCAGTACCACCTCTGGGACGGGAATCTATGGCTACACCTTC. This sequence joins TRBV19 and TRBJ1-2; TRBD1 might be the D (5 bases). Germline CDR1 reads LNHDA; CDR2 reads SQIVND (reference sequence). Trimming took 7 bases from V and 4 from J, leaving 19 bases between them. The CDR3 runs to 15 residues.

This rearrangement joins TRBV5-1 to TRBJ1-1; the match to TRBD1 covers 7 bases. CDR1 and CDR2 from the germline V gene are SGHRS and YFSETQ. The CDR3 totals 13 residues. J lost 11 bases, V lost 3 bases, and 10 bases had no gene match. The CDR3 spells CASSYGTALGAFF. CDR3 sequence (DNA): TGCGCCAGCAGCTACGGGACAGCCCTGGGGGCTTTCTTT. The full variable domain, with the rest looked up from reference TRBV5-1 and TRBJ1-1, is KAGVTQTPRYLIKTRGQQVTLSCSPISGHRSVSWYQQTPGQGLQFLFEYFSETQRNKGNFPGRFSGRQFSNSRSEMNVSTLELGDSALYLCASSYGTALGAFFGQGTRLTVV.

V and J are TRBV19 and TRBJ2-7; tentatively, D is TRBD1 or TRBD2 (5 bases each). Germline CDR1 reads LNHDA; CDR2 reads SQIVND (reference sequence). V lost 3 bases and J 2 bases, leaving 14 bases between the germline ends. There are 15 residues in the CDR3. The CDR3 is CASSIGWTGPYEQYF. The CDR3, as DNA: TGTGCCAGTAGTATCGGGTGGACGGGGCCCTACGAGCAGTACTTC.